A single sample gave rise to the 4 T cell receptor beta chains below, sequenced in a study of cytomegalovirus exposure and HLA in healthy donors. PCR used 60 Vbeta primers and 13 Jbeta primers. Sequencing used immunoSEQ multiplex PCR; TCRdb keeps in-frame clones, though not all of them. The sample shows hundreds of thousands of clones, roughly 70% of them seen only once. Sequencing was performed on PBMCs. These receptors were obtained from a female donor in good health and CMV-seronegative.

The chain couples TRBV23-1 to TRBJ2-1; TRBD2 aligns across 10 bases. TRBV23-1 belongs to the ORF category, with a function that is uncertain. Germline trimming cut 2 bases from V and 8 bases from J; bases unmatched to any gene: 6. CDR3 size: 15 residues. In nucleotides, the CDR3 is TGCGCCAGCAGTCAAGGGACTAGCGAGATGGATGAGCAGTTCTTC. The encoded protein is CASSQGTSEMDEQFF.

The V and J genes are TRBV19 and TRBJ2-2; D is possibly TRBD2 (5 bases). CDR1 and CDR2 (germline): LNHDA, SQIVND (reference sequence). Trimming shortened V by 7 bases and J by 8 bases, and 20 bases separated the two germline ends. This CDR3 has 15 residues. The CDR3 here is CASTPLINGVGELFF. The CDR3 nucleotides read TGTGCCAGTACTCCCCTCATAAACGGGGTTGGGGAGCTGTTTTTT.

The rearrangement links TRBV5-6 to TRBJ1-2; D perhaps matches TRBD1 (6 bases). Germline CDR1 is SGHDT and CDR2 is YYEEEE. This CDR3 region has 16 residues. V dropped 1 base and J dropped 8 bases, with 21 bases sitting between them. The CDR3 DNA follows: TGTGCCAGCAGCTTGTCAGTCCCAGGGGCAGGAAGGGGCTACACCTTC. This sequence encodes CASSLSVPGAGRGYTF.

The chain recombines TRBV9 with TRBJ1-2; D is uncertain. CDR3 length equals 15 residues. Germline assignment: CDR1 SGDLS and CDR2 YYNGEE. Trimming removed 3 bases from V and 0 bases from J, with 12 bases in between. The CDR3 loop is CASSDLQTTNYGYTF. CDR3 in DNA: TGTGCCAGCAGCGACCTCCAGACAACTAACTATGGCTACACCTTC.